The rows below give T cell receptor beta chains drawn from one sample of a study of T-cell memory formation after mild COVID-19. TCRdb itself ran the 5' RACE reads through MiXCR, one entry per CDR3 protein. The sample shows 450,000 or so distinct CDR3 sequences, roughly 23% of them seen only once. The sample consisted of PBMCs or a T cell subset sorted from them (not recorded which). The receptor set was obtained from an adult woman who had mild COVID-19 (a few samples of this study predate the infection). Cell type and time point are not known. CDR3s leave out the opening cysteine and the closing phenylalanine or tryptophan. Each record gives: CDR3 length, V gene, J gene, CDR3 protein.

13	TRBV6-1	TRBJ1-1	ASSEALTVNPEAF
12	TRBV6-2/TRBV6-3	TRBJ2-3	ASSLTTGGDTQY
13	TRBV7-2	TRBJ2-3	ASSLSSPSRGTQY
10	TRBV11-2	TRBJ2-1	ASSSGNNEQF
11	TRBV30	TRBJ2-3	AWSPTLPPTQY
12	TRBV7-2	TRBJ2-3	ASSWRASTDTQY
12	TRBV12-3/TRBV12-4	TRBJ1-5	ASSPQGANQPQH
9	TRBV6-4	TRBJ1-1	ASSDPAQGA
12	TRBV19	TRBJ1-1	ASREGPVNTEAF
17	TRBV9	TRBJ2-2	ASSPLGGGASANTGELF
14	TRBV14	TRBJ2-2	ASSYRAGQNTGELF
12	TRBV7-2	TRBJ2-3	ASSLPVFTDTQY
11	TRBV3-1	TRBJ2-5	ASSHIRTETQY
13	TRBV3-1	TRBJ2-7	ASSPFGGDYAKQY
13	TRBV12-3/TRBV12-4	TRBJ1-3	ASGWDVSSGNTIY
16	TRBV12-3/TRBV12-4	TRBJ2-6	ASSSTGQGISGANVLT
11	TRBV9	TRBJ1-2	ASSSARFYGYT
13	TRBV9	TRBJ2-1	ASSASGRAYNEQF
13	TRBV5-6	TRBJ2-5	ASSYDSAGQETQY
14	TRBV11-3	TRBJ2-1	ASSPRLAGGRDEQF
14	TRBV7-3	TRBJ2-2	ASSPATGGVTGELF
13	TRBV4-3	TRBJ2-1	ASSQGQGYYNEQF
13	TRBV7-2	TRBJ1-4	ASSLVQALGEKLF
11	TRBV7-2	TRBJ1-1	ASSLVGDSEAF
13	TRBV5-6	TRBJ1-5	ASSPRTGNNQPQH
14	TRBV27	TRBJ2-3	ASRRPLAGGRDTQY
14	TRBV7-9	TRBJ1-2	ASSTAGGKTNYGYT
14	TRBV7-2	TRBJ1-1	ASIRRAGPINTEAF
12	TRBV4-2	TRBJ2-1	ASSQDGGGIEQF
11	TRBV27	TRBJ2-7	ASSLTSHYEQY
11	TRBV5-1	TRBJ2-5	ASSYRGQETQY
14	TRBV19	TRBJ1-5	ASRQTGSFGNQPQH
11	TRBV12-3/TRBV12-4	TRBJ2-3	ASRGLAGGSKY
14	TRBV19	TRBJ2-7	ASSTSRDRSSYEQY
17	TRBV2	TRBJ2-5	ASSGGTGGEGLKKETQY
12	TRBV3-1	TRBJ1-3	ASSQRNSGNTIY
14	TRBV7-3	TRBJ2-1	ASSLTEFSRENEQF
15	TRBV18	TRBJ1-4	ASSPPDRVATNEKLF
12	TRBV12-3/TRBV12-4	TRBJ2-2	ASSWPVFTGELF
12	TRBV29-1	TRBJ2-5	SVENGTLQETQY
15	TRBV3-1	TRBJ2-3	ASSQDRAKHLTDTQY
12	TRBV5-8	TRBJ1-2	ASSLAGGPAGYT
11	TRBV5-1	TRBJ2-7	ASSSGLEGEQY
14	TRBV5-1	TRBJ2-2	ASSPPGVEGTGELF
12	TRBV2	TRBJ2-3	AGLADFSTDTQY
13	TRBV11-3	TRBJ1-1	ASSTARPTRTEAF
14	TRBV24-1	TRBJ2-5	ATSDPSRDLQETQY
10	TRBV7-2	TRBJ2-1	ASSAYLSRRF
13	TRBV6-5	TRBJ1-1	ASSYLQGRNTEAF
15	TRBV4-1	TRBJ2-5	ASSQEASGLGGETQY
16	TRBV12-3/TRBV12-4	TRBJ2-6	ASSSTSGVGSGANVLT
12	TRBV16	TRBJ2-7	ASSPSTATYEQY
10	TRBV20-1	TRBJ1-4	SAPATGEKLF
12	TRBV5-1	TRBJ2-1	ASSSQSSYNEQF
12	TRBV29-1	TRBJ2-1	SASPESSYNEQF
15	TRBV20-1	TRBJ2-5	SARDLGSTGSLETQY
9	TRBV6-1	TRBJ2-7	ARSLAYEQY
12	TRBV4-3	TRBJ2-7	ASSQEGAEYEQY